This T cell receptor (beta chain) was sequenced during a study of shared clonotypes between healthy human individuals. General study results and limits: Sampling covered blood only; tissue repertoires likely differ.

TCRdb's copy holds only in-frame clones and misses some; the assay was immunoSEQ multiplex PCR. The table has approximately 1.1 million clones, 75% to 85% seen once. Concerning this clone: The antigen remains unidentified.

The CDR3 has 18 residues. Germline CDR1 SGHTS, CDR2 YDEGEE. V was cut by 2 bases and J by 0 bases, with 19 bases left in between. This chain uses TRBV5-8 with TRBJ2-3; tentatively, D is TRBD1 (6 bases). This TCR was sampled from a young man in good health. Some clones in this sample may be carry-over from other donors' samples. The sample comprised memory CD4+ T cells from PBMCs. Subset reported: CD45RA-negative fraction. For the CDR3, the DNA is TGTGCCAGCAGCTTCCGGCAGGGGAACCGCTTTAGCACAGATACGCAGTATTTT. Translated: CASSFRQGNRFSTDTQYF.